A selection of T cell receptor beta chains follows, all from one sample in a study of T cell repertoires in cytomegalovirus infection. TCRdb called the reads again in MiXCR, with one record for every CDR3 protein. Of roughly 350,000 distinct CDR3 sequences in the sample, nearly 35% were seen once. Antigens for these TCRs are unknown. Source: cultured PBMCs, taken from culture after CMV antigen stimulation. The receptors derive from a human donor in good health (CMV status not recorded). Some clones in this sample may be carry-over from other donors' samples. The CDR3 runs from the conserved cysteine through the conserved F or W. Fields, in order: J gene, D gene, V gene, CDR3 length, clone size, CDR3 protein, CDR3 DNA. D genes are given only for firm matches. Clone size, where shown, is once, few, many, or a class for clones that have expanded.

TRBJ2-1,-,TRBV7-3,14,few,CASSSLGANNEQFF,TGTGCCAGCAGCTCCCTCGGGGCTAACAATGAGCAGTTCTTC
TRBJ1-1,-,TRBV28,18,few,CASSLSSRGGARNTEAFF,TGTGCCAGCAGTTTATCTTCCCGGGGGGGAGCTAGGAACACTGAAGCTTTCTTT
TRBJ1-1,-,TRBV20-1,12,few,CSARLANTEAFF,TGCAGTGCTAGACTCGCGAACACTGAAGCTTTCTTT
TRBJ1-2,-,TRBV6-1,12,few,CASMGGGRGYTF,TGTGCCAGCATGGGTGGGGGCCGCGGCTACACCTTC
TRBJ2-5,TRBD2,TRBV4-1,15,-,CASSQERAGEETQYF,TGCGCCAGCAGCCAAGAACGAGCGGGAGAAGAGACCCAGTACTTC
TRBJ1-3,-,TRBV7-9,13,few,CASQADSGNTIYF,TGTGCCAGCCAGGCCGACTCTGGAAACACCATATATTTT
TRBJ1-2,-,TRBV15,14,-,CATSRERGGHGYTF,TGTGCCACCAGCAGAGAAAGGGGGGGACATGGCTACACCTTC
TRBJ2-7,-,TRBV7-6,16,-,CASSLEAGLSSYEQYF,TGTGCCAGCAGCTTAGAGGCGGGCTTGAGCTCCTACGAGCAGTACTTC
TRBJ2-3,TRBD2,TRBV12-3/TRBV12-4,15,few,CASSSFVGGPDTQYF,TGTGCCAGCAGTTCGTTTGTGGGAGGGCCAGATACGCAGTATTTT
TRBJ2-3,-,TRBV4-3,13,few,CASSQDRDNTQYF,TGCGCCAGCAGCCAAGATCGAGACAATACGCAGTATTTT
TRBJ2-5,-,TRBV20-1,14,-,CSAREMGGFETQYF,TGCAGTGCTAGAGAAATGGGAGGTTTTGAGACCCAGTACTTC
TRBJ1-5,-,TRBV7-2,14,many,CASSLFTRNQPQHF,TGTGCCAGCAGCTTATTTACCCGCAATCAGCCCCAGCATTTT
TRBJ2-1,-,TRBV6-2/TRBV6-3,14,few,CASRGDDSYNEQFF,TGTGCCAGCAGGGGGGACGACAGCTACAATGAGCAGTTCTTC
TRBJ2-1,TRBD2,TRBV24-1,18,few,CATSDPTGLAGVRNEQFF,TGTGCCACCAGTGACCCCACCGGACTAGCGGGAGTGAGGAATGAGCAGTTCTTC
TRBJ1-1,-,TRBV28,13,few,CASSFSWGTEAFF,TGTGCCAGCAGTTTTTCTTGGGGAACTGAAGCTTTCTTT
TRBJ1-5,-,TRBV28,16,-,CASSSHQGGGNQPQHF,TGTGCCAGCAGTTCCCACCAGGGTGGGGGCAATCAGCCCCAGCATTTT
TRBJ2-1,-,TRBV12-3/TRBV12-4,14,-,CASTPAFSYNEQFF,TGTGCCAGCACTCCAGCTTTCTCCTACAATGAGCAGTTCTTC
TRBJ1-4,TRBD1,TRBV4-3,17,few,CASSEGSGGAANEKLFF,TGCGCCAGCAGCGAAGGGTCAGGGGGCGCAGCTAATGAAAAACTGTTTTTT
TRBJ2-2,TRBD2,TRBV5-1,19,-,CASSSTGTSGSRATGELFF,TGCGCCAGCAGCTCGACTGGGACTAGCGGGAGCCGGGCCACCGGGGAGCTGTTTTTT
TRBJ2-3,-,TRBV29-1,14,-,CSVEVLIPLDTQYF,TGCAGCGTTGAAGTCCTGATCCCACTTGATACGCAGTATTTT
TRBJ2-1,-,TRBV7-2,19,-,CASSLPQGAGGRRNNEQFF,TGTGCCAGCAGCTTACCGCAGGGGGCGGGAGGTAGGAGAAACAATGAGCAGTTCTTC
TRBJ2-7,TRBD2,TRBV2,16,-,CASSEVSLAGGEEQYF,TGTGCCAGCAGTGAAGTATCACTAGCGGGAGGGGAAGAGCAGTACTTC
TRBJ2-1,-,TRBV5-1,14,few,CASSLLHRDNEQFF,TGCGCCAGCAGCTTGTTACACAGAGACAATGAGCAGTTCTTC
TRBJ1-6,TRBD1,TRBV5-1,15,few,CASSVPGQGDSPLHF,TGCGCCAGCAGCGTACCGGGACAGGGTGATTCACCCCTCCACTTT
TRBJ1-5,-,TRBV6-5,12,-,CAAGGSNQPQHF,TGTGCCGCCGGGGGATCAAATCAGCCCCAGCATTTT
TRBJ2-1,-,TRBV4-3,13,-,CASSQDIPNEQFF,TGCGCCAGCAGCCAAGATATCCCGAATGAGCAGTTCTTC
TRBJ2-5,TRBD2,TRBV7-8,18,-,CASSLWGERDGYQETQYF,TGTGCCAGCAGCTTATGGGGAGAGCGGGATGGTTACCAAGAGACCCAGTACTTC
TRBJ2-1,TRBD2,TRBV19,14,-,CASRTSGPYNEQFF,TGTGCCAGCAGAACTAGCGGCCCTTACAATGAGCAGTTCTTC
TRBJ1-1,TRBD1,TRBV11-3,14,-,CASSPGGYGTEAFF,TGTGCCAGCAGCCCAGGGGGCTACGGCACTGAAGCTTTCTTT
TRBJ1-2,-,TRBV7-3,16,few,CASSLTGYETRMGYTF,TGTGCCAGCAGCCTCACAGGGTACGAGACCCGCATGGGCTACACCTTC
TRBJ1-1,TRBD1,TRBV11-2,15,-,CASRGGGTGDLEAFF,TGTGCCAGCAGGGGAGGGGGGACAGGGGACCTTGAAGCTTTCTTT
TRBJ2-1,-,TRBV20-1,13,-,CSARDGPYNEQFF,TGCAGTGCTAGAGATGGTCCCTACAATGAGCAGTTCTTC
TRBJ1-1,-,TRBV29-1,11,few,CSVDKGPEAFF,TGCAGCGTTGATAAAGGACCAGAAGCTTTCTTT
TRBJ1-2,-,TRBV7-2,14,-,CASSLASGFYGYTF,TGTGCCAGCAGCTTAGCTTCAGGGTTCTATGGCTACACCTTC
TRBJ1-2,-,TRBV10-3,14,few,CAISEQGTGYGYTF,TGTGCCATCAGTGAGCAGGGAACTGGCTATGGCTACACCTTC
TRBJ1-6,-,TRBV19,14,few,CASSIAALRSPLHF,TGTGCCAGTAGTATTGCAGCTCTCCGTTCACCCCTCCACTTT
TRBJ1-1,-,TRBV19,18,-,CASSQRGGTGTLNTEAFF,TGTGCCAGTAGTCAAAGGGGGGGAACCGGGACCTTGAACACTGAAGCTTTCTTT
TRBJ2-1,-,TRBV20-1,14,few,CSASISAPYNEQFF,TGCAGTGCTAGTATTTCCGCCCCCTACAATGAGCAGTTCTTC